What follows are 26 T cell receptor beta chains derived from one specimen sequenced in a study of patients and donors after allogeneic stem cell transplantation. TCRdb fed the RT-PCR reads into MiXCR, producing one record per CDR3 protein. Altogether roughly 150,000 distinct CDR3 sequences are present, 24% being singletons, with the ten largest covering 26%. The material sequenced was blood, either unsorted or a sorted T cell fraction (not recorded which). Source of these receptors: a human donor who was either an allogeneic HSCT recipient or a stem cell or donor lymphocyte infusion donor (not recorded which). It is not recorded whose cells these are; they may come from a transplant donor.

This clonotype was picked up a small number of times. CDR3 region: CASSVPRTSGPTPNTGELFF. Written as DNA, the CDR3 is TGTGCCAGCAGCGTACCGAGAACCAGCGGGCCCACGCCCAACACCGGGGAGCTGTTTTTT. This chain joins TRBV9 and TRBJ2-2, with D possibly TRBD2 on 6 matching bases. V was trimmed by 1 base and J by 2 bases, leaving 24 bases between them. The CDR3 runs 20 residues. In germline, CDR1 is SGDLS, CDR2 YYNGEE. Full variable domain (rest looked up from reference TRBV9 and TRBJ2-2): DSGVTQTPKHLITATGQRVTLRCSPRSGDLSVYWYQQSLDQGLQFLIQYYNGEERAKGNILERFSAQQFPDLHSELNLSSLELGDSALYFCASSVPRTSGPTPNTGELFFGEGSRLTVL.

There are a few counts of this clonotype. The V call is TRBV29-1, the J call TRBJ2-1; perhaps TRBD2 as D (6 bases). V lost 8 bases and J 0 bases, leaving 20 bases between the germline ends. The germline V gene has CDR1 SQVTM and CDR2 ANQGSEA. The CDR3 extends over 16 amino acids. The CDR3 bases are TGCAGCCTGGGAGGTAGGGATTTCAGCTCCTACAATGAGCAGTTCTTC. This codes for CSLGGRDFSSYNEQFF.

The chain has TRBV5-6 and TRBJ2-4; D remains ambiguous. With 1 base removed from V and 0 bases from J, the gap between germline ends came to 14 bases. Germline values: CDR1 SGHDT, CDR2 YYEEEE. CDR3 length equals 17 residues. The CDR3 DNA follows: TGTGCCAGCAGCTTGATAAGACTTCGGGTAGCCAAAAACATTCAGTACTTC. It specifies CASSLIRLRVAKNIQYF.

This clonotype was counted between two and nine times. The chain combines TRBV29-1 with TRBJ2-1, with D hard to call. The CDR3 is 13 amino acids. Trimming removed 3 bases at V and 0 bases at J, with 6 bases between. Germline-derived CDR1 and CDR2 are SQVTM and ANQGSEA. CDR3 bases: TGCAGCGTTGACCCTCGCTCCTACAATGAGCAGTTCTTC. This gives the protein CSVDPRSYNEQFF.

The rearrangement joins TRBV4-3 to TRBJ2-7; 9 positions agree with TRBD1. With 0 bases clipped from V and 1 base from J, the junction kept 4 bases outside the gene matches. Germline CDR1 LGHNA, CDR2 YSLEER. There are 16 residues in the CDR3. CDR3 coding DNA: TGCGCCAGCAGCCAAGAGGAGACAGGGGGTTCCTACGAGCAGTACTTC. Residues: CASSQEETGGSYEQYF.

The V call is TRBV19, the J call TRBJ1-4; 8 bases fit TRBD1. From germline, CDR1 is LNHDA and CDR2 SQIVND (reference sequence). CDR3 length: 15 amino acids. V was clipped by 5 bases and J by 6 bases; unmatched bases: 8. CDR3 sequence reads: CASSATGAVDEKLFF. The CDR3 DNA is TGTGCCAGTAGTGCGACAGGGGCCGTGGATGAAAAACTGTTTTTT.

This clonotype came up a few times. The gene calls are TRBV2 and TRBJ2-4; possible D gene TRBD1, 6 bases. The CDR3 sequence is 13 residues long. The V gene's germline CDR1 is SNHLY and CDR2 FYNNEI. The V end was cut by 5 bases, the J end by 15 bases, with 20 bases between. CDR3 sequence: CASSSLRDIRGYF. The CDR3 DNA reads as TGTGCCAGCAGTTCGCTCCGGGACATACGGGGGTACTTC.

The rearrangement joins TRBV18 to TRBJ2-3; D gene ambiguous. V lost 2 bases and J lost 0, with 6 bases in between. Germline values: CDR1 KGHSH, CDR2 LQKENI. This CDR3 has 14 residues. The CDR3 loop is CASSPVASTDTQYF. In nucleotides, the CDR3 is TGTGCCAGCTCACCAGTAGCTAGCACAGATACGCAGTATTTT.

The chain employs TRBV5-1 and TRBJ2-7; 11 nucleotides match TRBD2. The V and J ends lost 6 bases and 3 bases, in that order; junction bases with no gene match: 11. The CDR3 runs 16 residues. CDR1 and CDR2 (germline): SGHRS, YFSETQ. The CDR3 coding sequence is TGCGCCAGCACCTCCCGTAGCGGGAGGGCCTTCTACGAGCAGTACTTC. Amino acids: CASTSRSGRAFYEQYF. The variable domain in full, completed from reference TRBV5-1 and TRBJ2-7, reads KAGVTQTPRYLIKTRGQQVTLSCSPISGHRSVSWYQQTPGQGLQFLFEYFSETQRNKGNFPGRFSGRQFSNSRSEMNVSTLELGDSALYLCASTSRSGRAFYEQYFGPGTRLTVT.

This clonotype was detected many times. The genes are TRBV29-1 and TRBJ1-1; 7 bases are shared with TRBD1. Trimming at V came to 6 bases and at J to 3 bases, leaving 7 bases not matched to a gene. This CDR3 comprises 13 residues. CDR1 and CDR2 from the germline V gene are SQVTM and ANQGSEA. In nucleotides, the CDR3 is TGCAGCGTGCAACAGGGGAGGTACACTGAAGCTTTCTTT. Amino acids: CSVQQGRYTEAFF.

This clonotype has a count of ten or more. The rearrangement links TRBV5-1 to TRBJ1-3; D is uncertain. V lost 0 bases to trimming and J lost 0 bases, with 10 bases between them. Germline values: CDR1 SGHRS, CDR2 YFSETQ. There are 16 residues in the CDR3. CDR3 nucleotide sequence: TGCGCCAGCAGCTTGGTTGGACCTCACTCTGGAAACACCATATATTTT. Its translation is CASSLVGPHSGNTIYF. The whole variable domain, remainder taken from reference TRBV5-1 and TRBJ1-3, is KAGVTQTPRYLIKTRGQQVTLSCSPISGHRSVSWYQQTPGQGLQFLFEYFSETQRNKGNFPGRFSGRQFSNSRSEMNVSTLELGDSALYLCASSLVGPHSGNTIYFGEGSWLTVV.

The V and J genes are TRBV20-1 and TRBJ1-5; D not resolved. CDR1 is DFQATT and CDR2 is SNEGSKA in the germline V gene (reference sequence). The CDR3 runs 14 residues. The ends were cut back, 0 bases at V and 2 bases at J, with 8 bases in the middle. CDR3 DNA: TGCAGTGCTAGAGATGACCCGGGCAATCAGCCCCAGCATTTT. Its translation: CSARDDPGNQPQHF.

This clonotype was observed a few times. The gene calls are TRBV29-1 and TRBJ1-1; a possible D gene is TRBD1 (6 bases). Trimming cost V 7 bases and J 6 bases, with 18 bases left between them. The germline V gene has CDR1 SQVTM and CDR2 ANQGSEA. CDR3 length: 13 amino acids. CDR3 in DNA: TGCAGCGCCCCGGGACAAGGTATAGCTGAAGCTTTCTTT. It yields the protein CSAPGQGIAEAFF.

The chain carries TRBV12-3 or TRBV12-4 and TRBJ1-1; D is uncertain. Trimming pared 4 bases from V and 7 bases from J, leaving 13 bases between. The CDR3 has 13 residues. The chain's CDR3 is CASSWEPGYEAFF. The CDR3 region has the DNA TGTGCCAGCAGTTGGGAGCCCGGATATGAAGCTTTCTTT.

This clonotype was seen more than once but under ten times. The genes are TRBV29-1 and TRBJ2-7; TRBD2 might be the D (6 bases). Per the germline V gene, CDR1 is SQVTM and CDR2 is ANQGSEA. V lost 5 bases and J lost 2, with 10 bases in between. CDR3 length equals 12 residues. The CDR3 DNA follows: TGCAGCGTTTCCGTAGCGGCCTACGAGCAGTACTTC. This translates into CSVSVAAYEQYF.

Many counts were recorded for this clonotype. The CDR3 is CSVESRGPSYGYTF. The CDR3 DNA sequence: TGCAGCGTTGAAAGTAGGGGCCCCAGCTATGGCTACACCTTC. The chain carries TRBV29-1 and TRBJ1-2, with a weak D call TRBD1 (5 bases). The V end lost 2 bases, the J end lost 4 bases, and 14 bases lay between the germline ends. Germline lookup yields CDR1 SQVTM and CDR2 ANQGSEA. The CDR3 is 14 amino acids.

This clonotype came up many times. The CDR3 protein is CASSPRWGNTEAFF. CDR3 bases: TGTGCCAGCAGCCCCAGGTGGGGGAACACTGAAGCTTTCTTT. The rearrangement links TRBV7-9 to TRBJ1-1; D call uncertain. Deletions cut 5 bases from V and 1 base from J, with 11 bases between. The CDR3 runs to 14 residues. From germline, CDR1 is SEHNR and CDR2 FQNEAQ (reference sequence).

The rearrangement uses TRBV5-1 and TRBJ1-1, with D perhaps matching TRBD1 (5 bases). CDR1 and CDR2 (germline): SGHRS, YFSETQ. Trimming left V 3 bases short and J 9 bases short, with 15 bases between. The CDR3 runs to 13 residues. Here the CDR3 reads CASSSRDEDKAFF. The CDR3 DNA reads as TGCGCCAGCAGCTCGCGGGACGAGGATAAAGCTTTCTTT.

J is TRBJ2-3 and V is TRBV10-2, with D unresolved. V lost 2 bases and J 6 bases, leaving 12 bases between the germline ends. Germline V gives CDR1 WSHSY, CDR2 SAAADI. This CDR3 spans 14 amino acids. CDR3 region: CASSEKVYRDTQYF. The CDR3 bases are TGCGCCAGCAGTGAGAAGGTTTATAGGGATACGCAGTATTTT.

The sample holds one count of this clonotype. V is TRBV12-3 or TRBV12-4 and J is TRBJ2-3; 8 bases agree with TRBD1. The CDR3 totals 15 residues. V lost 4 bases and J lost 0; bases outside the gene matches: 3. CDR3 region: CASSSRTGSTDTQYF. CDR3 nucleotide sequence: TGTGCCAGCAGTTCCCGGACAGGGAGCACAGATACGCAGTATTTT.

The V and J genes are TRBV12-3 or TRBV12-4 and TRBJ1-2, with TRBD1 matching 8 bases. The CDR3 runs to 14 residues. Unmatched junction bases numbered 7, after V lost 6 bases and J lost 4 bases. The CDR3 sequence is CASRTSQGGYGYTF. The DNA of the CDR3 is TGTGCCAGCAGAACCTCACAGGGGGGCTATGGCTACACCTTC.

This clonotype was counted between two and nine times. This chain uses TRBV20-1 with TRBJ1-4; TRBD1 is a possible D gene (6 bases). The V end was cut by 3 bases, the J end by 4 bases, with 12 bases between. This CDR3 is built from 14 residues. CDR1 is DFQATT, CDR2 SNEGSKA, per germline (reference sequence). In DNA form, the CDR3 reads TGCAGTGCTAGGCTGGGGGCGGATAATGAAAAACTGTTTTTT. Protein sequence: CSARLGADNEKLFF.

The chain is built from TRBV12-3 or TRBV12-4 and TRBJ2-3, with no clear D. V was clipped by 8 bases and J by 2 bases, with 8 bases between them. The CDR3 spans 12 residues. The CDR3 DNA sequence: TGTGCCAGCCAACTGTACACAGATACGCAGTATTTT. This translates into CASQLYTDTQYF.

This clonotype was picked up a small number of times. This chain uses TRBV15 with TRBJ1-2, with D maybe TRBD1 (6 bases). The V end was cut by 0 bases, the J end by 2 bases, with 10 bases between. From germline, CDR1 is LNHNV and CDR2 YYDKDF (reference sequence). CDR3 length equals 15 residues. The CDR3 is CATSRDGQGNYGYTF. In nucleotides, the CDR3 is TGTGCCACCAGCAGAGATGGGCAGGGGAACTATGGCTACACCTTC.

This clonotype was picked up a small number of times. The chain employs TRBV12-3 or TRBV12-4 and TRBJ1-4, with a tentative D call TRBD1 (6 bases). The germline V and J ends were trimmed by 6 bases and 7 bases, with 18 bases remaining between them. The CDR3 loop spans 15 amino acids. CDR3 sequence: CASSKDQGRREKLFF. CDR3 in DNA: TGTGCCAGCAGCAAAGACCAGGGGAGGCGTGAAAAACTGTTTTTT.

This clonotype was seen a handful of times. This chain links TRBV6-5 with TRBJ1-2; 8 nucleotides match TRBD1. V was pared by 0 bases and J by 8 bases, with 2 bases of the junction left unmatched. The CDR3 covers 13 residues. Germline V gives CDR1 MNHEY, CDR2 SVGAGI. CDR3 region: CASSYSTGVGYTF. CDR3 nucleotides: TGTGCCAGCAGTTACTCGACAGGGGTCGGCTACACCTTC.